Listed below are T cell receptor beta chains from one sample, sequenced in a study of T-cell reconstitution after alpha-beta-depleted transplantation in children. Each CDR3 protein is one row after TCRdb ran MiXCR on the PCR reads. Among about 420,000 distinct CDR3 sequences listed, approximately 11% were seen once. The sequencing here drew on PBMCs from the stem cell graft donor, taken from the stem cell graft. The receptor set was obtained from a human donor who donated a stem cell graft to a child with acute myeloid leukemia. Both conserved end residues are part of each CDR3. The D gene is left open where the match is weak. Expanded clones are given a class, and other clones once, few, many or no size at all.

d_call j_call clone_size v_call cdr3_aa cdr3_nt
TRBD2 TRBJ2-3 few TRBV10-2 CASYSGGADTQYF TGCGCCAGCTACAGCGGGGGGGCAGATACGCAGTATTTT
TRBD1 TRBJ2-1 few TRBV5-1 CASSLGTESRNEQFF TGCGCCAGCAGCCTAGGGACAGAATCCCGCAATGAGCAGTTCTTC
. TRBJ2-3 . TRBV12-3/TRBV12-4 CASSGDADTQYF TGTGCCAGCAGTGGGGATGCGGATACGCAGTATTTT
TRBD2 TRBJ2-1 few TRBV5-1 CASSWGGLAGDEQFF TGCGCCAGCAGCTGGGGGGGACTAGCGGGCGATGAGCAGTTCTTC
. TRBJ1-6 many TRBV10-2 CASSESFVREGDSPLHF TGCGCCAGCAGTGAGTCGTTCGTACGGGAAGGGGATTCACCCCTCCACTTT
TRBD1 TRBJ2-7 . TRBV7-2 CASSPAGTGYYEQYF TGTGCCAGCAGCCCGGCCGGGACAGGGTACTACGAGCAGTACTTC
. TRBJ2-1 . TRBV4-1 CASSQESYNEQFF TGCGCCAGCAGCCAAGAGTCCTACAATGAGCAGTTCTTC
TRBD1 TRBJ1-1 few TRBV29-1 CSVGFRGWDTEAFF TGCAGCGTTGGATTCAGGGGGTGGGACACTGAAGCTTTCTTT
. TRBJ2-2 . TRBV30 CAWTQGYAGELFF TGTGCCTGGACCCAGGGTTATGCCGGGGAGCTGTTTTTT
. TRBJ2-3 few TRBV20-1 CSAANTDTQYF TGCAGTGCCGCGAACACAGATACGCAGTATTTT
. TRBJ1-4 few TRBV20-1 CSARASQRAIAEKLFF TGCAGTGCTAGAGCGTCCCAACGAGCTATCGCTGAAAAACTGTTTTTT
TRBD2 TRBJ2-3 . TRBV15 CATARGGGTDTQYF TGTGCCACCGCCCGGGGGGGAGGGACAGATACGCAGTATTTT
TRBD1 TRBJ2-1 few TRBV18 CASSRTGGAGNEQFF TGTGCCAGCTCACGGACAGGGGGCGCCGGGAATGAGCAGTTCTTC
TRBD2 TRBJ2-3 . TRBV6-5 CASSYSASGLTDTQYF TGTGCCAGCAGTTACTCCGCTAGCGGCCTAACAGATACGCAGTATTTT
TRBD1 TRBJ2-7 many TRBV5-5 CASSLAGQDLYEQYF TGTGCCAGCAGCTTGGCTGGACAGGATTTATACGAGCAGTACTTC
. TRBJ2-1 few TRBV27 CASSYQGDFNEQFF TGTGCCAGCAGTTATCAGGGGGACTTCAATGAGCAGTTCTTC